This TCR beta chain was documented in a study of technical replicates of blood from a handful of donors. The data were produced by immunoSEQ multiplex PCR, yet TCRdb's version contains in-frame clones alone and is incomplete. The sample contains tens of thousands of clones, about nine tenths of which appear only once. Trimming removed 5 bases from V and 0 bases from J, with 11 bases in between. The CDR3 spans 15 residues. Germline V gives CDR1 KGHSH, CDR2 LQKENI. The specimen was T cells isolated from PBMCs. The chain employs TRBV18 and TRBJ1-3, with a possible D match to TRBD1 (5 bases). The receptor comes from a human donor in good health. The CDR3 region has the DNA TGTGCCAGCTCATCGGACACTTACTCTGGAAACACCATATATTTT. Amino acid sequence: CASSSDTYSGNTIYF.